Shown below are 14 T cell receptor beta chains from a single sample sequenced in a study of blood T cell repertoires in COVID-19. Profiling relied on immunoSEQ multiplex PCR, and the TCRdb table lists in-frame clones only, not all of them. The sample yields roughly 140,000 clones, roughly four fifths seen once. Sequenced: PBMCs or T cells enriched from blood (not recorded which). These receptors came from a man aged 50 to 60 who had recovered from COVID-19.

The chain is built from TRBV19 and TRBJ1-1; TRBD1 matches at 9 bases. The length of the CDR3 is 15 residues. Per the germline V gene, CDR1 is LNHDA and CDR2 is SQIVND (reference sequence). Trimming removed 4 bases from V and 1 base from J; junction bases left unmatched: 4. DNA of the CDR3: TGTGCCAGTAGTAAGCAGACAGGGGGGAACACTGAAGCTTTCTTT. Amino acid sequence: CASSKQTGGNTEAFF.

The genes are TRBV3-1 (or the pseudogene TRBV3-2) and TRBJ1-6; D not certain. Germline CDR1 and CDR2: LGHDT and YNNKEL (reference sequence). V lost 4 bases, J lost 14 bases, and 12 bases lay in between. This CDR3 spans 12 amino acids. CDR3 sequence: CASSLKQSTLHF. The CDR3 DNA sequence: TGTGCCAGCAGCCTCAAACAGTCTACCCTCCACTTT.

The V gene is TRBV7-2, the J gene TRBJ1-6; D gene ambiguous. The CDR3 runs to 13 residues. The germline V gene encodes CDR1 SGHTA and CDR2 FQGNSA. V dropped 0 bases and J dropped 7 bases, with 4 bases sitting between them. CDR3 sequence (DNA): TGTGCCAGCAGCTTAGCGCGCAATTCACCCCTCCACTTT. This sequence encodes CASSLARNSPLHF.

This clone has just a few counts. The chain has TRBV7-9 and TRBJ1-2, with TRBD1 as a possible D gene (5 bases). Trimming removed 5 bases at V and 7 bases at J, with 20 bases between. CDR1 and CDR2 from the germline V gene are SEHNR and FQNEAQ (reference sequence). The CDR3 has 15 residues. CDR3 protein: CASSPMSGGSGGYTF. CDR3 bases: TGTGCCAGCAGCCCCATGTCCGGGGGTTCAGGTGGCTACACCTTC.

The J gene is TRBJ1-4, the V gene TRBV11-3; TRBD1 agrees at 10 bases. The germline gives CDR1 SGHNT, CDR2 YENEEA. This CDR3 region has 17 residues. The trim removed 3 bases at V and 5 bases at J, leaving 9 bases unmatched. As DNA, the CDR3 is TGTGCCAGCAGCTTTGGGTCGGGACAGGGGACGAATGAAAAACTGTTTTTT. Translating it yields CASSFGSGQGTNEKLFF. The full variable domain, its missing parts supplied by reference TRBV11-3 and TRBJ1-4, is EAGVVQSPRYKIIEKKQPVAFWCNPISGHNTLYWYLQNLGQGPELLIRYENEEAVDDSQLPKDRFSAERLKGVDSTLKIQPAELGDSAVYLCASSFGSGQGTNEKLFFGSGTQLSVL.

The chain recombines TRBV7-2 with TRBJ1-3; 7 bases are shared with TRBD1. The CDR3 length is 17 residues. In germline, CDR1 is SGHTA, CDR2 FQGNSA. The J segment lost 0 bases and the V segment lost 5 bases, leaving 10 bases of the junction unmatched. The CDR3 DNA reads TGTGCCAGCAGCGGACAGAGACAGGGTATCTCTGGAAACACCATATATTTT. It yields the protein CASSGQRQGISGNTIYF. The full variable domain, rest sourced from reference TRBV7-2 and TRBJ1-3, is GAGVSQSPSNKVTEKGKDVELRCDPISGHTALYWYRQSLGQGLEFLIYFQGNSAPDKSGLPSDRFSAERTGGSVSTLTIQRTQQEDSAVYLCASSGQRQGISGNTIYFGEGSWLTVV.

The rearrangement uses TRBV6-1 and TRBJ2-4; D may be TRBD2 (6 bases). Germline V CDR1 and CDR2: MNHNS, SASEGT. Trimming pared 2 bases from V and 2 bases from J, leaving 13 bases between. This CDR3 contains 16 residues. CDR3 in amino acids: CASSEWGVESKNIQYF. The CDR3 nucleotides are TGTGCCAGCAGTGAATGGGGGGTGGAGTCCAAAAACATTCAGTACTTC.

The CDR3 region is CASSVGGINSPLHF. The DNA of the CDR3 is TGTGCCAGCTCAGTGGGGGGGATTAATTCACCCCTCCACTTT. The chain couples TRBV28 to TRBJ1-6, with D perhaps TRBD1 (5 bases). This CDR3 contains 14 residues. The ends were cut back, 8 bases at V and 6 bases at J, with 14 bases in the middle. Germline loops: CDR1 MDHEN, CDR2 SYDVKM.

The gene calls are TRBV29-1 and TRBJ2-5; D perhaps matches TRBD1 (6 bases). Germline CDR1 is SQVTM and CDR2 is ANQGSEA. The CDR3 extends over 14 amino acids. The ends were cut back, 7 bases at V and 4 bases at J, with 19 bases in the middle. CDR3 sequence reads: CSGLQGSRGETQYF. CDR3 DNA: TGCAGCGGTCTTCAGGGGAGCCGGGGAGAGACCCAGTACTTC.

The J gene is TRBJ1-1, the V gene TRBV2, with D perhaps matching TRBD1 (6 bases). The germline V gene has CDR1 SNHLY and CDR2 FYNNEI. This CDR3 has 15 residues. The V gene lost 1 base and the J gene lost 0 bases, with 9 bases spanning the gap. This chain's CDR3 is CASSEVNRVNTEAFF. The CDR3, as DNA: TGTGCCAGCAGTGAAGTGAACAGGGTGAACACTGAAGCTTTCTTT.

The chain uses TRBV19 and TRBJ2-1, with 7 positions matching TRBD2. Germline V CDR1 and CDR2: LNHDA, SQIVND (reference sequence). Trimming removed 3 bases from V and 4 bases from J; junction bases left unmatched: 6. This CDR3 region has 15 residues. Written as DNA, the CDR3 is TGTGCCAGTAGTATCCCCCGGGGGGTGTACAATGAGCAGTTCTTC. This translates into CASSIPRGVYNEQFF.

This clone has a handful of counts. The J gene is TRBJ1-4, the V gene TRBV5-8, with D maybe TRBD1 (6 bases). Germline assignment: CDR1 SGHTS and CDR2 YDEGEE. This CDR3 region has 17 residues. The germline V and J ends were trimmed by 3 bases and 4 bases, with 19 bases remaining between them. For the CDR3, the DNA is TGTGCCAGCAGCTCTAAACCGCCGGGACACATTAATGAAAAACTGTTTTTT. Translation: CASSSKPPGHINEKLFF.

The CDR3, as DNA: TGTGCCAGTAGCATCACAGGTAACACTGAAGCTTTCTTT. Translating it yields CASSITGNTEAFF. This sequence joins TRBV19 and TRBJ1-1; TRBD1 is a possible D gene (5 bases). Germline V CDR1 and CDR2: LNHDA, SQIVND (reference sequence). V gave up 6 bases and J gave up 2 bases, with 10 bases separating them. The CDR3 is 13 amino acids.

The CDR3 protein is CASSIAVTSNQPQHF. The CDR3 DNA is TGTGCCAGTAGTATCGCGGTCACGAGCAATCAGCCCCAGCATTTT. The J gene is TRBJ1-5, the V gene TRBV19; D is ambiguous. Trimming removed 3 bases from V and 1 base from J, with 10 bases in between. This CDR3 is built from 15 residues. Germline assignment: CDR1 LNHDA and CDR2 SQIVND (reference sequence).